What follows are 27 T cell receptor beta chains derived from one specimen sequenced in a study of metastatic and nonmetastatic thyroid tumors. No patient had received any treatment before thyroid surgery. TCRdb used MiXCR to call clones anew from the PCR reads. The table records approximately 11,000 clones, approximately 30% of them present only once. The sample taken for sequencing was adjacent normal tissue. These receptors all come from a male donor with papillary thyroid cancer or a benign thyroid nodule (not recorded which). Some clones in this sample may be carry-over from other donors' samples.

The CDR3 loop is CSAPRTGVHEQFF. CDR3 DNA: TGCAGTGCTCCCCGGACAGGGGTGCATGAGCAGTTCTTC. The rearrangement joins TRBV20-1 to TRBJ2-1, with 9 bases aligning to TRBD1. Germline lookup yields CDR1 DFQATT and CDR2 SNEGSKA (reference sequence). The V and J ends lost 5 bases and 8 bases, in that order; junction bases with no gene match: 7. This CDR3 spans 13 amino acids.

The CDR3 coding sequence is TGTGCCAGCACCAAGCGGACAGGGGGCGACGAGCAGTACTTC. As protein: CASTKRTGGDEQYF. The chain employs TRBV6-2 or TRBV6-3 and TRBJ2-7; 11 positions agree with TRBD1. The CDR3 consists of 14 residues. Per germline, CDR1 MNHEY and CDR2 SVGEGT. The V and J ends lost 7 bases and 5 bases, in that order; junction bases with no gene match: 7.

There are a few counts of this clone. V usage is TRBV7-3 and J usage is TRBJ1-1; 7 bases are shared with TRBD1. Germline trimming cut 1 base from V and 1 base from J; bases unmatched to any gene: 3. The CDR3 has 15 amino acids. The germline gives CDR1 SGHTA, CDR2 FQGTGA. CDR3 coding DNA: TGTGCCAGCAGCTTAAGACAGGGCCCGAACACTGAAGCTTTCTTT. Protein sequence: CASSLRQGPNTEAFF.

This chain uses TRBV11-2 with TRBJ1-2; 9 bases match TRBD1. This CDR3 has 16 amino acids. Trimming took 1 base from V and 1 from J; bases not matched to a gene: 4. The germline gives CDR1 SGHAT, CDR2 FQNNGV. Here the CDR3 DNA reads TGTGCCAGCAGCTTAGTGGGGACAGGGAATAACTATGGCTACACCTTC. The encoded protein is CASSLVGTGNNYGYTF.

A note on this clone: The sample contains more than one DNA sequence encoding this CDR3. The chain couples TRBV12-3 or TRBV12-4 to TRBJ2-1; D is tentatively TRBD1 or TRBD2 (5 bases each). This CDR3 contains 12 residues. V was pared by 1 base and J by 14 bases, with 12 bases between. The CDR3 DNA sequence: TGTGCCAGCAGTTTAGGGGGGACGACTAAGTTCTTC. Translated: CASSLGGTTKFF.

This clone came up a few times. The chain combines TRBV11-1 with TRBJ2-2; weak D call: TRBD1 (6 bases). The V and J ends lost 1 base and 0 bases respectively, with 9 bases between them. This CDR3 is built from 16 residues. Looked up from germline, CDR1 is SGHAT and CDR2 is FQDESV (reference sequence). For the CDR3, the DNA is TGTGCCAGCAGCTTAGGCAGGGGTACGAACACCGGGGAGCTGTTTTTT. Protein sequence: CASSLGRGTNTGELFF.

This clone has just a few counts. The chain joins TRBV6-2 or TRBV6-3 to TRBJ2-5; D may correspond to TRBD1 or TRBD2 (5 bases each). The CDR3 is made up of 15 amino acids. CDR1 is MNHEY, CDR2 SVGEGT, per germline. Deletions cut 2 bases from V and 5 bases from J, with 15 bases between. The chain's CDR3 is CASSYPRGVSETQYF. The CDR3 nucleotides read TGTGCCAGCAGTTACCCCCGGGGCGTCTCGGAGACCCAGTACTTC.

This clone was counted only a few times. J is TRBJ1-2 and V is TRBV30, with D unclear. Germline values: CDR1 GTSNPN, CDR2 SVGIG (reference sequence). CDR3 length: 11 amino acids. V lost 3 bases and J lost 4, with 6 bases in between. The chain's CDR3 is CAWSLGYGYTF. CDR3 nucleotide sequence: TGTGCCTGGAGCCTTGGCTATGGCTACACCTTC.

This clone was detected a few times. This chain joins TRBV6-2 or TRBV6-3 and TRBJ1-1; D is uncertain. The CDR3 length is 15 residues. Germline V CDR1 and CDR2: MNHEY, SVGEGT. Trimming stripped 5 bases from V and 3 bases from J, with 16 bases between. CDR3: CASSPIRDTDTEAFF. CDR3 DNA: TGTGCCAGCAGTCCCATTCGAGACACTGACACTGAAGCTTTCTTT.

This clone came up a few times. The chain joins TRBV12-3 or TRBV12-4 to TRBJ1-5, with D unclear. V gave up 3 bases and J gave up 0 bases, with 9 bases separating them. CDR3 length: 15 residues. CDR3 bases: TGTGCCAGCAGTTTTGGAGTTTATAGCAATCAGCCCCAGCATTTT. Its protein is CASSFGVYSNQPQHF.

The rearrangement joins TRBV6-2 or TRBV6-3 to TRBJ2-1; D is undetermined. Germline CDR1 is MNHEY and CDR2 is SVGEGT. This CDR3 is built from 16 residues. Deletions cut 2 bases from V and 2 bases from J, with 13 bases between. This CDR3 reads CASSYREWSTYNEQFF. The CDR3 nucleotides read TGTGCCAGCAGTTACAGGGAATGGAGTACCTACAATGAGCAGTTCTTC.

This clone was counted between two and nine times. The junction departs from germline at one end; a sequencing error may be responsible. The J gene is TRBJ2-1, the V gene TRBV19; tentative D call: TRBD2 (6 bases). The CDR3 has 11 residues. Germline loops: CDR1 LNHDA, CDR2 SQIVND (reference sequence). The CDR3 bases are TGTGCCAGTAGCACCGGGGGACGTCTTCGCTTC. Its translation is CASSTGGRLRF.

This clone appeared a few times. This chain uses TRBV5-1 with TRBJ2-7; 12 bases line up with TRBD1. Per the germline V gene, CDR1 is SGHRS and CDR2 is YFSETQ. V lost 0 bases to trimming and J lost 3 bases; unmatched junction nucleotides: 4. The CDR3 is made up of 16 amino acids. This chain's CDR3 is CASSLGGQGAYYEQYF. The CDR3, as DNA: TGCGCCAGCAGCTTGGGGGGACAGGGGGCATACTACGAGCAGTACTTC.

This rearrangement joins TRBV7-2 to TRBJ2-7; D is unresolved. The germline V gene has CDR1 SGHTA and CDR2 FQGNSA. The V end was cut by 5 bases, the J end by 2 bases, with 13 bases between. The CDR3 has 14 amino acids. The CDR3 bases are TGTGCCAGCAGCCCGGCCCACACGGCCTACGAGCAGTACTTC. It yields the protein CASSPAHTAYEQYF. The full variable domain, completed using reference TRBV7-2 and TRBJ2-7, is GAGVSQSPSNKVTEKGKDVELRCDPISGHTALYWYRQSLGQGLEFLIYFQGNSAPDKSGLPSDRFSAERTGGSVSTLTIQRTQQEDSAVYLCASSPAHTAYEQYFGPGTRLTVT.

J is TRBJ2-1 and V is TRBV20-1; the D gene could be TRBD1 or TRBD2 (5 bases each). Deletions cut 4 bases from V and 1 base from J, with 17 bases between. The germline gives CDR1 DFQATT, CDR2 SNEGSKA (reference sequence). The CDR3 covers 16 residues. The CDR3 here is CSAISGTTSSYNEQFF. The CDR3 bases are TGCAGTGCTATTTCCGGGACCACATCTTCCTACAATGAGCAGTTCTTC.

This clone is medium-sized. V usage is TRBV19 and J usage is TRBJ1-6; D gene uncertain. Germline CDR1 and CDR2: LNHDA and SQIVND (reference sequence). The ends were cut back, 3 bases at V and 9 bases at J, with 18 bases in the middle. The CDR3 consists of 16 residues. CDR3 DNA sequence: TGTGCCAGTAGTATCCGGACCTTACACAGTCCTTCACCCCTCCACTTT. It is translated as CASSIRTLHSPSPLHF.

The genes are TRBV2 and TRBJ2-1; TRBD2 aligns across 9 bases. This CDR3 is built from 14 residues. The trim removed 7 bases at V and 6 bases at J, leaving 7 bases unmatched. Looked up from germline, CDR1 is SNHLY and CDR2 is FYNNEI. The CDR3 nucleotides read TGTGCCAGCAACGTTAGCGGGAGATTCAATGAGCAGTTCTTC. Protein sequence: CASNVSGRFNEQFF.

By proportion, this clone is medium-sized. J is TRBJ2-7 and V is TRBV27; the D gene is possibly TRBD1 (6 bases). The CDR3 runs to 14 residues. V was clipped by 1 base and J by 3 bases, with 10 bases between them. Germline values: CDR1 MNHEY, CDR2 SMNVEV (reference sequence). The CDR3 reads CASSLLDRLYEQYF. The CDR3 nucleotides are TGTGCCAGCAGTTTATTGGACAGACTCTACGAGCAGTACTTC.

This clone occurred a few times. The chain combines TRBV7-8 with TRBJ2-5, with D hard to call. V was clipped by 7 bases and J by 4 bases, with 7 bases between them. CDR3 length: 11 amino acids. CDR1 is SGHVS and CDR2 is FQNEAQ in the germline V gene. This CDR3 is CASTMGETQYF. The CDR3 nucleotides read TGTGCCAGCACCATGGGAGAGACCCAGTACTTC.

The CDR3 region is CSARDPRLAGEVGELFF. Written as DNA, the CDR3 is TGCAGTGCTAGAGATCCCCGGCTAGCGGGAGAGGTCGGGGAGCTGTTTTTT. This chain joins TRBV20-1 and TRBJ2-2; 10 bases match TRBD2. Per germline, CDR1 DFQATT and CDR2 SNEGSKA (reference sequence). The length of the CDR3 is 17 residues. The J segment lost 7 bases and the V segment lost 0 bases, leaving 11 bases of the junction unmatched.

This clone is medium-sized in the sample. This chain uses TRBV12-3 or TRBV12-4 with TRBJ1-2; TRBD1 agrees at 7 bases. The CDR3 runs to 14 residues. The V gene end was trimmed by 3 bases and the J gene end by 8 bases; junction bases not matched to a gene: 9. The CDR3 is CASSLLEGAQGYTF. CDR3 DNA: TGTGCCAGCAGTTTGCTAGAGGGGGCGCAAGGCTACACCTTC.

This chain joins TRBV13 and TRBJ1-1, with D maybe TRBD1 (6 bases). Per the germline V gene, CDR1 is PRHDT and CDR2 is FYEKMQ (reference sequence). The CDR3 runs to 14 residues. V lost 6 bases and J lost 4, with 15 bases in between. CDR3 sequence (DNA): TGTGCCAGCAGGACAACAGGGATGGGCACTGAAGCTTTCTTT. It encodes CASRTTGMGTEAFF.

The chain couples TRBV6-1 to TRBJ1-2; 9 nucleotides line up with TRBD1. The CDR3 length is 15 residues. Trimming at V came to 8 bases and at J to 6 bases, leaving 13 bases not matched to a gene. The germline CDR1 and CDR2 sequences are MNHNS and SASEGT. The DNA of the CDR3 is TGTGCCAGCGGTCCTGTAACAGGGGGCGTGGATGGCTACACCTTC. Encoded protein: CASGPVTGGVDGYTF.

V is TRBV11-1 and J is TRBJ1-5; 7 bases match TRBD1. CDR3 length equals 17 residues. Trimming took 5 bases from V and 5 from J; bases not matched to a gene: 15. CDR1 is SGHAT, CDR2 FQDESV, per germline (reference sequence). The CDR3 sequence is CASSPGTVPFQYQPQHF. CDR3 nucleotide sequence: TGTGCCAGCAGCCCCGGGACAGTCCCTTTCCAATATCAGCCCCAGCATTTT. The full variable domain, its missing parts supplied by reference TRBV11-1 and TRBJ1-5, is EAEVAQSPRYKITEKSQAVAFWCDPISGHATLYWYRQILGQGPELLVQFQDESVVDDSQLPKDRFSAERLKGVDSTLKIQPAELGDSAMYLCASSPGTVPFQYQPQHFGDGTRLSIL.

The CDR3 sequence is CASSLWGNSGNTIYF. Here the CDR3 DNA reads TGTGCCAGCAGTTTATGGGGCAACTCTGGAAACACCATATATTTT. The J gene is TRBJ1-3, the V gene TRBV28; no firm D call. The V and J ends lost 0 bases and 0 bases respectively, with 6 bases between them. Germline V gives CDR1 MDHEN, CDR2 SYDVKM. The CDR3 covers 15 residues.

This clone is medium-sized within its sample. The chain uses TRBV7-2 and TRBJ2-3; 10 bases are a match to TRBD2. There are 17 residues in the CDR3. V shed 5 bases, J shed 3 bases, and the junction held 11 bases outside the gene matches. CDR1 is SGHTA, CDR2 FQGNSA, per germline. The CDR3 loop is CASSLQREGSSTDTQYF. CDR3 DNA: TGTGCCAGCAGCCTTCAGCGGGAGGGCTCTTCGACAGATACGCAGTATTTT.

The rearrangement uses TRBV10-3 and TRBJ2-2, with D possibly TRBD2 on 6 matching bases. The CDR3 length is 16 residues. V lost 6 bases to trimming and J lost 0 bases, with 14 bases between them. Germline V gene lookup returns CDR1 ENHRY and CDR2 SYGVKD. CDR3 nucleotide sequence: TGTGCCATCAGCCCTCTTAGCGGATCGAACACCGGGGAGCTGTTTTTT. Encoded protein: CAISPLSGSNTGELFF.